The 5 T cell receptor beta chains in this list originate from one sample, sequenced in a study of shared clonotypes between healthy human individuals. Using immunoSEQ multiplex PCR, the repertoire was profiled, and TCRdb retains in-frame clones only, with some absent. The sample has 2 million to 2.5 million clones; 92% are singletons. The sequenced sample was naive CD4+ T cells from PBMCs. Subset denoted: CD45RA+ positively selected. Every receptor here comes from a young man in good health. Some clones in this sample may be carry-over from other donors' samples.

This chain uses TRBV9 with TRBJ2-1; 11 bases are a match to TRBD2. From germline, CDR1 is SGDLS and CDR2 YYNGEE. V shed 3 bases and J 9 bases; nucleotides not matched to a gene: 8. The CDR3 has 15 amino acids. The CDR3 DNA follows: TGTGCCAGCAGCGCCGGGACTAGCGGAGCTATTGAGCAGTTCTTC. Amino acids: CASSAGTSGAIEQFF.

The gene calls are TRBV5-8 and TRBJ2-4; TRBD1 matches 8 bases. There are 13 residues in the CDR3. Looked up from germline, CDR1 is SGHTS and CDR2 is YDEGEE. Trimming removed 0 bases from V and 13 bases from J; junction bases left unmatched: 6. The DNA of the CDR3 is TGTGCCAGCAGCTTGGGGTTGGCAGGGGGCCAGTACTTC. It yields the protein CASSLGLAGGQYF.

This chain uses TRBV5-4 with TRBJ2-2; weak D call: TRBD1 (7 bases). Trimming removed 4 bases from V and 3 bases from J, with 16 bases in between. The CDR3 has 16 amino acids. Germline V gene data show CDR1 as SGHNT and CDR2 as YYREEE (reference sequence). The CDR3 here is CASSLRQGGHTGELFF. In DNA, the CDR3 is TGTGCCAGCAGCCTAAGACAGGGAGGTCACACCGGGGAGCTGTTTTTT.

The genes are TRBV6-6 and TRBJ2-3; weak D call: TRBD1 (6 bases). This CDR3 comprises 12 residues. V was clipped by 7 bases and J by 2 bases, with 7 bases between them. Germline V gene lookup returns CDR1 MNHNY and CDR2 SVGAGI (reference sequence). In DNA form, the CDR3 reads TGTGCCAGCACAGGGGACACAGATACGCAGTATTTT. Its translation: CASTGDTDTQYF.

CDR3 nucleotide sequence: TGTGCCAGCAGCTTAGCTCTCGGGTCCGAGCAGTACTTC. Encoded protein: CASSLALGSEQYF. The chain recombines TRBV7-7 with TRBJ2-7; D not resolved. Germline loops: CDR1 SSHAT, CDR2 FNYEAQ (reference sequence). V lost 0 bases and J 6 bases, leaving 9 bases between the germline ends. The CDR3 loop spans 13 amino acids.